This T cell receptor beta chain was retrieved from a study of vaccination and CD4 T cells after COVID-19. This clonotype was recorded a few times. Its antigen is undetermined. At the Johns Hopkins FTIC core, DNA taken from cultured CD4+ T cells was sequenced by way of the Oncomine TCR Beta short-read assay. One entry per CDR3 protein results from TCRdb running MiXCR on the PCR reads. The data contain about 16,000 distinct CDR3 sequences, about half of them singletons. The CDR3 is made up of 16 amino acids. V was pared by 0 bases and J by 7 bases, with 9 bases of the junction left unmatched. Germline-derived CDR1 and CDR2 are KGHSH and LQKENI. Documented treatment: roughly 10-day PBMC culture with coronavirus spike peptide pools or control peptides (ViraFEST assay). Peptide pools at about 9.7 ug/ml and IL-2 at around 10 IU/ml were added to cultures of a few million PBMCs per well.

V usage is TRBV18 and J usage is TRBJ2-1, with 7 bases matching TRBD2. Material for sequencing was CD4+ T cells from blood, cultured in vitro. The receptor was derived from a human donor who had recovered from COVID-19. Here the CDR3 reads CASSPPGGGFWNEQFF. The CDR3 DNA reads as TGTGCCAGCTCACCACCGGGGGGAGGGTTCTGGAATGAGCAGTTCTTC.